This section outlines one T cell receptor beta chain sequence together with its context. This sample was taken from a study of patients and donors after allogeneic stem cell transplantation. TCRdb itself ran the RT-PCR reads through MiXCR, one entry per CDR3 protein. The data hold over 200,000 distinct CDR3 sequences, with more than 35% observed a single time. V lost 0 bases and J 5 bases, leaving 13 bases between the germline ends. The CDR3 is made up of 15 amino acids. Looked up from germline, CDR1 is LNHNV and CDR2 is YYDKDF (reference sequence). The TCR originated in a human donor who was either an allogeneic HSCT recipient or a stem cell or donor lymphocyte infusion donor (not recorded which). It is not recorded whose cells these are; they may come from a transplant donor. The V call is TRBV15, the J call TRBJ1-1; D not resolved. The source material was blood, either unsorted or a sorted T cell fraction (not recorded which). The CDR3 region has the DNA TGTGCCACCAGCAGAGATCTGGGGTCGGGGACTGAAGCTTTCTTT. It is translated as CATSRDLGSGTEAFF.